In its sample, the clone carrying this TCR beta chain is medium-sized (0.01 to 0.1%). The antigen is not known. This entry comes from a study of radiotherapy plus CTLA-4 blockade in lung cancer. Study information: In roughly 19% of patients, objective responses were seen; roughly 30% had disease control.

Study conclusions and caveats: Researchers report tumor-derived TCR clones expanding in blood after radiotherapy plus ipilimumab.

CTLA-4 blockade using ipilimumab, together with focal radiation, was received by patients with chemo-refractory metastatic non-small-cell lung cancer. Data came from immunoSEQ multiplex PCR; TCRdb stores just in-frame clones and leaves some out. The table has around 24,000 clones, around 66% seen once. The germline gives CDR1 LGHNA, CDR2 YSLEER. The CDR3 sequence is 15 residues long. Trimming took 0 bases from V and 0 from J, leaving 8 bases between them. This chain joins TRBV4-3 and TRBJ1-1, with D unresolved. This TCR came from a human donor with non-small cell lung cancer who had stable disease on radiotherapy plus ipilimumab. Sequencing was performed on peripheral blood, taken from a patient treated with radiotherapy plus ipilimumab. The CDR3 region has the DNA TGCGCCAGCAGCCAAGATCTTGGTATGAACACTGAAGCTTTCTTT. This codes for CASSQDLGMNTEAFF.